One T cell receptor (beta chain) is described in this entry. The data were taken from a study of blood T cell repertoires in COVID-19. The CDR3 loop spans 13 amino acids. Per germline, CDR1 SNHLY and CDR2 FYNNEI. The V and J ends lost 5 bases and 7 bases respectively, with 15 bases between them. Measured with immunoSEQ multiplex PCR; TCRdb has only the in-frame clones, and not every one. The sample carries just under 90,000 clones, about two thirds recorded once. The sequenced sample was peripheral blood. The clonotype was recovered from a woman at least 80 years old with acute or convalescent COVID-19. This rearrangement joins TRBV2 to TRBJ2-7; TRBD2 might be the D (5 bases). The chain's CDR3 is CASSWAAPGEQYF. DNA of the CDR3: TGTGCCAGCAGTTGGGCCGCCCCGGGGGAGCAGTACTTC. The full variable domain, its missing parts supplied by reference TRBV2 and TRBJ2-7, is EPEVTQTPSHQVTQMGQEVILRCVPISNHLYFYWYRQILGQKVEFLVSFYNNEISEKSEIFDDQFSVERPDGSNFTLKIRSTKLEDSAMYFCASSWAAPGEQYFGPGTRLTVT.